The 30 T cell receptor beta chains below come from one sample, sequenced in a study of identical twins. TCRdb ran MiXCR on the 5' RACE reads and lists one entry per CDR3 protein. The sample holds just over 450,000 distinct CDR3 sequences; 14% are singletons and the top ten take over 0.5%. Another study also made use of these data, one on yellow fever vaccine responses in identical twins.

The sequencing sample was made of CD4+ T cells sorted from blood. All receptors derive from a woman between 18 and 30 years old in good health.

The chain couples TRBV20-1 to TRBJ1-2; 8 bases map to TRBD1. The CDR3 loop spans 14 amino acids. Unmatched junction bases numbered 10, after V lost 3 bases and J lost 7 bases. The V gene's germline CDR1 is DFQATT and CDR2 SNEGSKA (reference sequence). CDR3 sequence reads: CSARDSRGPGGYTF. The CDR3 nucleotides are TGCAGTGCTAGGGATTCCAGGGGGCCTGGTGGCTACACCTTC.

The rearrangement joins TRBV20-1 to TRBJ2-1; TRBD2 matches 7 bases. The CDR3 spans 15 residues. V was clipped by 3 bases and J by 7 bases; unmatched bases: 12. Germline lookup yields CDR1 DFQATT and CDR2 SNEGSKA (reference sequence). CDR3 nucleotide sequence: TGCAGTGCTAGGTCCCCGGGAGGTTCAAAAAATGAGCAGTTCTTC. Protein: CSARSPGGSKNEQFF.

The chain employs TRBV28 and TRBJ2-7; no clear D. Germline V CDR1 and CDR2: MDHEN, SYDVKM. The CDR3 is 11 amino acids. Trimming left V 6 bases short and J 7 bases short, with 10 bases between. The CDR3 here is CASSRTWEQYF. CDR3 in DNA: TGTGCCAGCAGCCGGACGTGGGAGCAGTACTTC.

V and J are TRBV20-1 and TRBJ2-1, with 11 bases identical to TRBD2. The CDR3 consists of 15 residues. CDR1 is DFQATT and CDR2 is SNEGSKA in the germline V gene (reference sequence). V dropped 3 bases and J dropped 7; count of bases not matched to a gene: 8. The CDR3 DNA follows: TGCAGTGCTAGGGTCCTTACTAGCGGGAGAAATGAGCAGTTCTTC. Translating it yields CSARVLTSGRNEQFF.

This chain connects TRBV3-1 to TRBJ2-3; TRBD2 matches at 8 bases. Germline V gene sequence: CDR1 LGHDT, CDR2 YNNKEL (reference sequence). CDR3 length: 16 amino acids. With V trimmed by 5 bases and J by 1 base, 8 bases remained unmatched. This CDR3 reads CASSSWEAGGTDTQYF. CDR3 DNA: TGTGCCAGCAGCTCCTGGGAAGCGGGGGGCACAGATACGCAGTATTTT.

Concerning this clonotype: A much larger clone differs by one base, so this may be a read error. The chain joins TRBV12-3 or TRBV12-4 to TRBJ1-2, with D hard to call. The germline V and J ends were trimmed by 1 base and 10 bases, with 13 bases remaining between them. The CDR3 spans 13 residues. As DNA, the CDR3 is TGTGCCAGCAGTTTAGAACAGAATGGGGACTACACCTTC. It translates to CASSLEQNGDYTF.

This clonotype was detected a few times. The chain has TRBV3-1 and TRBJ2-7; D might be TRBD2 (5 bases). CDR1 is LGHDT, CDR2 YNNKEL, per germline (reference sequence). V gave up 6 bases and J gave up 2 bases, with 8 bases separating them. CDR3 length: 12 residues. DNA of the CDR3: TGTGCCAGCAGTCAGGAGGCCTACGAGCAGTACTTC. The encoded protein is CASSQEAYEQYF.

This clonotype was seen only a few times. The chain links TRBV5-5 to TRBJ2-5, with 7 bases aligning to TRBD1. This CDR3 is built from 14 residues. The germline V gene has CDR1 SGHKS and CDR2 YYEKEE (reference sequence). V lost 4 bases, J lost 1 base, and 4 bases stayed unmatched. The CDR3 bases are TGTGCCAGCAGCAACGGGGACAGCCAAGAGACCCAGTACTTC. It is translated as CASSNGDSQETQYF.

This clonotype came up a few times. The chain carries TRBV14 and TRBJ1-2; 7 nucleotides line up with TRBD1. Germline CDR1 and CDR2: SGHDN and FVKESK. There are 16 residues in the CDR3. The V segment lost 4 bases and the J segment 0 bases; nucleotides outside the gene matches: 8. The CDR3 spells CASSPGQQPSNYGYTF. CDR3 in DNA: TGTGCCAGCAGCCCGGGACAGCAACCATCTAACTATGGCTACACCTTC.

The rearrangement links TRBV2 to TRBJ2-2; 8 nucleotides line up with TRBD2. J gave up 6 bases and V 2 bases, and 5 bases lay outside the gene matches. This CDR3 spans 15 amino acids. Germline V gene lookup returns CDR1 SNHLY and CDR2 FYNNEI. CDR3 in amino acids: CASSESATSAGELFF. CDR3 in DNA: TGTGCCAGCAGTGAATCCGCGACTAGCGCCGGGGAGCTGTTTTTT.

This clonotype was seen a handful of times. The J gene is TRBJ2-7, the V gene TRBV5-1, with D perhaps matching TRBD2 (6 bases). Germline V lookup: CDR1 SGHRS, CDR2 YFSETQ. The V gene lost 0 bases and the J gene lost 5 bases, with 15 bases spanning the gap. The length of the CDR3 is 15 residues. Here the CDR3 reads CASSLAVGGVDEQYF. CDR3 bases: TGCGCCAGCAGCTTGGCCGTGGGGGGAGTGGACGAGCAGTACTTC.

The rearrangement uses TRBV7-3 and TRBJ2-5, with 10 nucleotides matching TRBD2. CDR1 is SGHTA, CDR2 FQGTGA, per germline. The V gene end was trimmed by 4 bases and the J gene end by 3 bases; junction bases not matched to a gene: 2. The length of the CDR3 is 14 residues. CDR3 in DNA: TGTGCCAGCAGCTCCACTAGCGGGAAAGAGACCCAGTACTTC. Amino acids: CASSSTSGKETQYF.

The chain recombines TRBV5-1 with TRBJ2-2; 9 bases are a match to TRBD2. The trim removed 6 bases at V and 2 bases at J, leaving 5 bases unmatched. The CDR3 spans 15 residues. Per the germline V gene, CDR1 is SGHRS and CDR2 is YFSETQ. This CDR3 is CASNPSGTNTGELFF. DNA for the CDR3: TGCGCCAGCAATCCTAGCGGGACAAACACCGGGGAGCTGTTTTTT.

This clonotype came up many times. This chain joins TRBV29-1 and TRBJ1-1, with TRBD1 matching over 7 bases. V lost 3 bases to trimming and J lost 0 bases; unmatched junction nucleotides: 7. The CDR3 length is 15 residues. Germline V gene sequence: CDR1 SQVTM, CDR2 ANQGSEA. CDR3 coding DNA: TGCAGCGTTGACCCGGGACAGCGATTGAACACTGAAGCTTTCTTT. Its protein is CSVDPGQRLNTEAFF.

This clonotype was seen a few times. This chain uses TRBV18 with TRBJ2-5; a possible D gene is TRBD1 (6 bases). The germline V gene encodes CDR1 KGHSH and CDR2 LQKENI. This CDR3 has 14 residues. Trimming stripped 5 bases from V and 1 base from J, with 11 bases between. The CDR3: CASSSGQSQETQYF. Here the CDR3 DNA reads TGTGCCAGCTCATCTGGACAGAGCCAAGAGACCCAGTACTTC. Complete variable domain (other parts from reference TRBV18 and TRBJ2-5): NAGVMQNPRHLVRRRGQEARLRCSPMKGHSHVYWYRQLPEEGLKFMVYLQKENIIDESGMPKERFSAEFPKEGPSILRIQQVVRGDSAAYFCASSSGQSQETQYFGPGTRLLVL.

This clonotype was found many times. The CDR3: CASSLRTGEGQPQHF. The CDR3 nucleotides read TGCGCCAGCAGCTTGAGGACAGGGGAGGGTCAGCCCCAGCATTTT. The rearrangement uses TRBV5-1 and TRBJ1-5; 9 nucleotides agree with TRBD1. Germline V gene sequence: CDR1 SGHRS, CDR2 YFSETQ. This CDR3 contains 15 residues. Trimming cost V 1 base and J 6 bases; bases outside gene matches: 5.

This chain uses TRBV29-1 with TRBJ2-5; TRBD1 aligns across 9 bases. Germline trimming cut 4 bases from V and 11 bases from J; bases unmatched to any gene: 11. Germline CDR1 reads SQVTM; CDR2 reads ANQGSEA. The CDR3 spans 13 residues. CDR3: CSVVTGGGSAQYF. The CDR3 nucleotides read TGCAGCGTTGTAACAGGGGGCGGCTCGGCTCAGTACTTC.

This clonotype was counted only a few times. This chain joins TRBV18 and TRBJ2-3, with no clear D. Germline-derived CDR1 and CDR2 are KGHSH and LQKENI. Trimming removed 0 bases at V and 4 bases at J, with 2 bases between. The CDR3 covers 12 residues. CDR3 DNA: TGTGCCAGCTCACCACCTTCAGATACGCAGTATTTT. Residues: CASSPPSDTQYF.

In this sample, this clonotype turned up a few times. This chain uses TRBV3-1 with TRBJ1-1; the D is unclear. The V end was cut by 1 base, the J end by 11 bases, with 17 bases between. Looked up from germline, CDR1 is LGHDT and CDR2 is YNNKEL (reference sequence). The CDR3 covers 14 residues. CDR3 nucleotide sequence: TGTGCCAGCAGCCAAGTCCACGGGTCGGACCCGGCTTTCTTT. Translating it yields CASSQVHGSDPAFF.

V and J are TRBV27 and TRBJ2-1; 8 nucleotides line up with TRBD2. Trimming took 6 bases from V and 4 from J; bases not matched to a gene: 8. CDR1 and CDR2 (germline): MNHEY, SMNVEV (reference sequence). This CDR3 has 15 residues. The CDR3 DNA reads as TGTGCCAGCAGGGCCTTTGGCGGGGGGTACAATGAGCAGTTCTTC. Translating gives CASRAFGGGYNEQFF.

This clonotype was seen more than once but under ten times. The chain joins TRBV6-5 to TRBJ2-5; D possibly uses TRBD1 or TRBD2 (5 bases each). CDR1 is MNHEY and CDR2 is SVGAGI in the germline V gene. The CDR3 covers 12 residues. The CDR3 DNA is TGTGCTACCGGGGCAGGGCCGGAGACCCAGTACTTC. Residues: CATGAGPETQYF.

This clonotype occurred a few times. In nucleotides, the CDR3 is TGTGCCAGCAGTTTAAGGGCTCAGATGAACACTGAAGCTTTCTTT. As protein: CASSLRAQMNTEAFF. The V call is TRBV27, the J call TRBJ1-1; no firm D call. V lost 2 bases, J lost 0 bases, and 10 bases lay in between. This CDR3 is 15 amino acids long. The germline V gene encodes CDR1 MNHEY and CDR2 SMNVEV (reference sequence).

This clonotype showed up just a few times. CDR3 nucleotide sequence: TGTGCCAGCAGGTCCGTAGTAGCGGGACCGAAAGAGCAGTACTTC. Protein: CASRSVVAGPKEQYF. This chain connects TRBV6-1 to TRBJ2-7; the match to TRBD2 covers 8 bases. This CDR3 has 15 residues. V was clipped by 6 bases and J by 7 bases; unmatched bases: 14. Looked up from germline, CDR1 is MNHNS and CDR2 is SASEGT.

This clonotype was counted a few times. The rearrangement uses TRBV9 and TRBJ2-2; weak D call: TRBD2 (5 bases). Germline V CDR1 and CDR2: SGDLS, YYNGEE. V gave up 1 base and J gave up 0 bases, with 7 bases separating them. This CDR3 contains 15 residues. CDR3 loop: CASSVSGANTGELFF. DNA for the CDR3: TGTGCCAGCAGCGTATCCGGGGCGAACACCGGGGAGCTGTTTTTT.

V gene TRBV29-1 combines with J gene TRBJ2-3; D is uncertain. V gave up 3 bases and J gave up 2 bases, with 9 bases separating them. The CDR3 length is 13 residues. Germline V CDR1 and CDR2: SQVTM, ANQGSEA. The CDR3 DNA follows: TGCAGCGTTGACCCACTTTCCACAGATACGCAGTATTTT. Translated: CSVDPLSTDTQYF.

V usage is TRBV6-6 and J usage is TRBJ2-2, with D hard to call. Germline-derived CDR1 and CDR2 are MNHNY and SVGAGI (reference sequence). The CDR3 has 11 amino acids. The germline V and J ends were trimmed by 10 bases and 3 bases, with 6 bases remaining between them. The chain's CDR3 is CATLDTGELFF. CDR3 DNA: TGTGCCACCCTCGACACCGGGGAGCTGTTTTTT.

This clonotype has more than one count but fewer than ten. The chain is built from TRBV3-1 and TRBJ2-7; the D gene is possibly TRBD2 (5 bases). The germline CDR1 and CDR2 sequences are LGHDT and YNNKEL (reference sequence). The V end lost 1 base, the J end lost 2 bases, and 12 bases lay between the germline ends. The CDR3 is made up of 15 amino acids. CDR3 protein: CASSQGVASAYEQYF. In DNA, the CDR3 is TGTGCCAGCAGCCAAGGTGTAGCGTCGGCCTACGAGCAGTACTTC.

V gene TRBV2 combines with J gene TRBJ2-1; 8 nucleotides agree with TRBD1. Unmatched junction bases numbered 7, after V lost 10 bases and J lost 8 bases. The CDR3 runs 12 residues. CDR1 SNHLY and CDR2 FYNNEI come from the germline V gene. Here the CDR3 DNA reads TGTGCCACCCGTGACAGGGGAGATGAGCAGTTCTTC. Its protein is CATRDRGDEQFF.

The chain is built from TRBV5-5 and TRBJ2-3, with no clear D. The V and J ends lost 4 bases and 4 bases respectively, with 10 bases between them. From germline, CDR1 is SGHKS and CDR2 YYEKEE (reference sequence). The CDR3 spans 13 residues. CDR3 loop: CASSQTPPDTQYF. As DNA, the CDR3 is TGTGCCAGCAGCCAAACTCCCCCAGATACGCAGTATTTT.

The rearrangement joins TRBV20-1 to TRBJ2-7, with TRBD2 as a possible D gene (6 bases). The ends were cut back, 0 bases at V and 0 bases at J, with 6 bases in the middle. There are 13 residues in the CDR3. Germline V gives CDR1 DFQATT, CDR2 SNEGSKA (reference sequence). CDR3 region: CSARETSSYEQYF. CDR3 nucleotides: TGCAGTGCTAGAGAGACTAGCTCCTACGAGCAGTACTTC.